This T cell receptor (beta chain) was obtained from a study of blood T cells in healthy people across ages. This clonotype was detected a few times. The target antigen is unknown. Study findings and constraints: Per million T cells, the diversity of TCR beta decreased roughly linearly as age advanced.

For the second PCR, which ran for about 6 to 11 cycles, a sample-barcoded 5' primer and a J-beta primer mix were used. A single record per CDR3 protein comes from TCRdb applying MiXCR to the 5' RACE reads. Of roughly 1,800,000 distinct CDR3 sequences listed, around 48% are singletons. Material for sequencing was blood. The source of this sequence is a woman aged 40-49 years in good health.

CDR3 coding DNA: TGCGCCAGCAGCCAAGATCTTGGGCAGGGGGCGCGAGGCTACACCTTC. This sequence encodes CASSQDLGQGARGYTF. The V call is TRBV4-3, the J call TRBJ1-2; TRBD1 agrees at 8 bases. This CDR3 region has 16 residues. The germline CDR1 and CDR2 sequences are LGHNA and YSLEER. The V segment lost 0 bases and the J segment 8 bases; nucleotides outside the gene matches: 11.